The next 7 T cell receptor beta chains were all read from a single sample in a study of monozygotic twins with cystic fibrosis (dated by TCRdb to about 2021). The library was built by means of the immunoSEQ multiplex PCR assay. TCRdb holds this immuneACCESS table with in-frame rearrangements only. Some clones are missing; in checked studies, unresolved V genes explain under half, and the rest has no known cause. This sample has over 30,000 clones in its table, and 85% to 95% of those were observed once. The top ten hold 0.19% of the sample. Material for sequencing was blood. The receptors come from a boy younger than 10 with cystic fibrosis.

This clone was found once. This rearrangement joins TRBV15 to TRBJ2-7, with D hard to call. V lost 0 bases, J lost 0 bases, and 9 bases lay in between. Germline V CDR1 and CDR2: LNHNV, YYDKDF (reference sequence). The CDR3 totals 15 residues. The CDR3 reads CATSRDRQPSYEQYF. The CDR3 DNA is TGTGCCACCAGCAGAGATAGGCAGCCCTCCTACGAGCAGTACTTC.

The CDR3 DNA is TGTGCCAGTAGTATCCGACGAGAGACTGAAGCTTTCTTT. Translating it yields CASSIRRETEAFF. This chain connects TRBV19 to TRBJ1-1, with D uncertain. V was clipped by 3 bases and J by 5 bases, with 10 bases between them. Germline values: CDR1 LNHDA, CDR2 SQIVND (reference sequence). This CDR3 is built from 13 residues.

The chain has TRBV11-3 and TRBJ2-2, with D maybe TRBD2 (6 bases). The CDR3 sequence is 16 residues long. V lost 6 bases and J lost 0, with 14 bases in between. The germline V gene has CDR1 SGHNT and CDR2 YENEEA. CDR3 in amino acids: CASSHGGTSNTGELFF. The DNA for the CDR3 is TGTGCCAGCAGTCATGGGGGGACCTCGAACACCGGGGAGCTGTTTTTT.

In its sample, this clone was seen once. The V and J genes are TRBV19 and TRBJ2-7; 8 bases match TRBD1. From germline, CDR1 is LNHDA and CDR2 SQIVND (reference sequence). The CDR3 is 14 residues long. The trim removed 4 bases at V and 3 bases at J, leaving 5 bases unmatched. The CDR3 sequence: CASSTDRVGYEQYF. The CDR3 DNA is TGTGCCAGTAGTACGGACAGGGTCGGCTACGAGCAGTACTTC.

This chain joins TRBV7-8 and TRBJ2-2; D might be TRBD1 (5 bases). This CDR3 comprises 15 residues. The germline CDR1 and CDR2 sequences are SGHVS and FQNEAQ. With 2 bases removed from V and 4 bases from J, the gap between germline ends came to 11 bases. The CDR3 bases are TGTGCCAGCAGCTTACAAGGCAGGGCCACCGGGGAGCTGTTTTTT. It yields the protein CASSLQGRATGELFF.

The rearrangement joins TRBV9 to TRBJ1-3; weak D call: TRBD1 (6 bases). Germline V CDR1 and CDR2: SGDLS, YYNGEE. The CDR3 loop spans 15 amino acids. Trimming removed 3 bases from V and 6 bases from J, with 16 bases in between. The CDR3 bases are TGTGCCAGCAGCGCAGGGTCCATGGGGGCAAACACCATATATTTT. Translating gives CASSAGSMGANTIYF.

V and J are TRBV9 and TRBJ2-1; 9 bases agree with TRBD1. The CDR3 spans 14 residues. The trim removed 4 bases at V and 10 bases at J, leaving 9 bases unmatched. Germline V lookup: CDR1 SGDLS, CDR2 YYNGEE. This chain's CDR3 is CASSRDRVQGEQFF. The DNA for the CDR3 is TGTGCCAGCAGCCGGGACAGGGTCCAGGGGGAGCAGTTCTTC.